A selection of T cell receptor beta chains follows, all from one sample in a study of cytomegalovirus exposure and HLA in healthy donors. The method was immunoSEQ multiplex PCR; TCRdb's version includes in-frame clones alone and lacks a portion of them. The data show 140,000 to 150,000 clones, over 60% seen once. Sequencing was carried out using PBMCs. These receptors were obtained from a woman under 30 in good health and CMV-seronegative. The CDR3 runs from the conserved cysteine through the conserved F or W. Fields, in order: clone size, J gene, D gene, V gene, CDR3 protein, CDR3 DNA. D genes are given only for firm matches. Clone size is shown for a subset of rows, as once, few, many or a class of expanded clone.

>few|TRBJ1-6|NA|TRBV25-1
CASQTGHNSPLHF
TGTGCCAGTCAAACGGGTCACAATTCACCCCTCCACTTT
>NA|TRBJ1-4|NA|TRBV29-1
CSVAAGNEKLFF
TGCAGCGTTGCTGCAGGGAATGAAAAACTGTTTTTT
>NA|TRBJ2-1|NA|TRBV15
CATSRVLATYEQFF
TGTGCCACCAGCAGGGTTTTGGCCACCTATGAGCAGTTCTTC
>NA|TRBJ2-3|NA|TRBV6-4
CASSGHSTDTQYF
TGTGCCAGCAGTGGACATTCAACAGATACGCAGTATTTT
>NA|TRBJ1-5|NA|TRBV4-3
CASSQVSGQHQPQHF
TGCGCCAGCAGCCAAGTCTCAGGGCAGCATCAGCCCCAGCATTTT
>NA|TRBJ1-2|NA|TRBV19
CAVGGARYGYTF
TGTGCGGTTGGGGGGGCGCGCTATGGCTACACCTTC
>NA|TRBJ1-2|NA|TRBV7-8
CASSLDSTNYGYTF
TGTGCCAGCAGCCTGGACAGCACTAACTATGGCTACACCTTC
>NA|TRBJ2-1|TRBD2|TRBV11-2
CASSPGLARTGGQFF
TGTGCCAGCAGCCCGGGACTAGCGCGTACCGGTGGGCAGTTCTTC
>NA|TRBJ1-3|TRBD1|TRBV11-3
CASSPGQGATDTIYF
TGTGCCAGCAGCCCGGGACAGGGGGCGACGGACACCATATATTTT
>NA|TRBJ1-1|TRBD1|TRBV18
CASSPVMGQGFTEAFF
TGTGCCAGCTCACCGGTTATGGGACAGGGGTTCACTGAAGCTTTCTTT
>NA|TRBJ1-1|TRBD1|TRBV27
CASSRVTGVKMNTEAFF
TGTGCCAGCAGTCGAGTCACAGGGGTTAAAATGAACACTGAAGCTTTCTTT
>NA|TRBJ2-7|NA|TRBV4-3
CASSPKDGGIHYEQYF
TGCGCCAGCAGCCCTAAAGACGGAGGGATCCATTACGAGCAGTACTTC
>NA|TRBJ1-2|TRBD1|TRBV4-3
CASSQDVSGTGGNNYGYTF
TGCGCCAGCAGCCAAGATGTATCCGGGACAGGGGGCAATAACTATGGCTACACCTTC
>NA|TRBJ1-5|NA|TRBV4-1
CASSQDLLTGNQPQHF
TGCGCCAGCAGCCAAGATTTGTTAACGGGGAATCAGCCCCAGCATTTT
>NA|TRBJ1-5|TRBD1|TRBV10-3
CAISQGVDQPQHF
TGTGCCATCTCACAGGGGGTGGATCAGCCCCAGCATTTT
>NA|TRBJ2-4|TRBD2|TRBV5-4
CASSWGSGMREGGNIQYF
TGTGCCAGCAGCTGGGGGTCGGGTATGCGGGAGGGAGGGAACATTCAGTACTTC
>few|TRBJ1-2|NA|TRBV7-2
CASSRGGGGYGYTF
TGTGCCAGCAGTCGGGGCGGGGGGGGCTATGGCTACACCTTC
>once|TRBJ2-1|TRBD2|TRBV19
CASSRSSGHNEQFF
TGTGCCAGTAGCAGGAGTAGCGGGCACAATGAGCAGTTCTTC
>NA|TRBJ2-1|NA|TRBV6-6
CASSAPDTYNEQFF
TGTGCCAGCAGTGCCCCTGACACTTACAATGAGCAGTTCTTC
>NA|TRBJ1-6|NA|TRBV27
CASSFHQRRSPLHF
TGTGCCAGCAGTTTTCATCAAAGGCGGTCACCCCTCCACTTT
>NA|TRBJ1-2|TRBD1|TRBV5-1
CASGPGDRGNGYTF
TGCGCCAGCGGACCGGGGGACAGGGGAAATGGCTACACCTTC
>NA|TRBJ2-2|NA|TRBV7-9
CASSLYLTNTGELFF
TGTGCCAGCAGCTTATACTTAACGAACACCGGGGAGCTGTTTTTT
>NA|TRBJ1-5|TRBD1|TRBV30
CAWSRPTGENQPQHF
TGTGCCTGGAGTAGACCGACAGGGGAGAATCAGCCCCAGCATTTT
>NA|TRBJ1-4|NA|TRBV28
CASSLWSRGNEKLFF
TGTGCCAGCAGTTTATGGAGCAGGGGAAATGAAAAACTGTTTTTT
>NA|TRBJ1-3|NA|TRBV5-5
CASSPYGSSGNTIYF
TGTGCCAGCAGCCCTTACGGGTCCTCTGGAAACACCATATATTTT
>few|TRBJ2-6|TRBD1|TRBV30
CAWSTSQGAASGANVLTF
TGTGCCTGGAGCACCTCACAGGGGGCGGCCTCTGGGGCCAACGTCCTGACTTTC
>NA|TRBJ1-2|NA|TRBV7-8
CASSPRGGLGYGYTF
TGTGCCAGCAGCCCGCGGGGGGGCCTTGGCTATGGCTACACCTTC
>NA|TRBJ1-1|TRBD1|TRBV6-5
CASSYGTGGGTEAFF
TGTGCCAGCAGTTACGGTACAGGGGGCGGCACTGAAGCTTTCTTT
>NA|TRBJ2-1|NA|TRBV6-5
CASTAYNEQFF
TGTGCCAGCACAGCCTACAATGAGCAGTTCTTC
>NA|TRBJ2-2|NA|TRBV19
CASSSGELFF
TGTGCCAGTTCATCCGGGGAGCTGTTTTTT
>few|TRBJ1-5|NA|TRBV2
CASNAGAVSNQPQHF
TGTGCCAGCAACGCAGGGGCAGTGAGCAATCAGCCCCAGCATTTT
>NA|TRBJ2-2|TRBD2|TRBV11-2
CASSGSGRANTGELFF
TGTGCCAGCAGCGGTAGCGGGAGAGCGAACACCGGGGAGCTGTTTTTT
>once|TRBJ1-1|NA|TRBV18
CASSPSGITEAFF
TGTGCCAGCTCACCATCAGGGATCACTGAAGCTTTCTTT
>NA|TRBJ1-4|NA|TRBV6-1
CASSDQTGRLEKLFF
TGTGCCAGCAGTGACCAGACAGGTCGGCTCGAAAAACTGTTTTTT
>NA|TRBJ1-3|TRBD1|TRBV28
CASSLDRVGNTIYF
TGTGCCAGCAGTTTAGACAGGGTGGGAAACACCATATATTTT
>NA|TRBJ2-1|NA|TRBV19
CASSLLGYNEQFF
TGTGCCAGTAGTTTACTAGGGTACAATGAGCAGTTCTTC
>NA|TRBJ1-1|TRBD1|TRBV28
CASSLGAGGTEAFF
TGTGCCAGCAGTTTAGGGGCAGGGGGGACTGAAGCTTTCTTT
>NA|TRBJ1-5|NA|TRBV19
CASSIYGGPSQPQHF
TGTGCCAGTAGTATATACGGCGGCCCTAGTCAGCCCCAGCATTTT
>few|TRBJ2-1|TRBD1|TRBV11-3
CASSLDGQAYNEQFF
TGTGCCAGCAGCTTAGATGGACAGGCCTACAATGAGCAGTTCTTC
>NA|TRBJ2-3|NA|TRBV28
CASIPGRGDTDTQYF
TGTGCCAGCATCCCTGGGCGGGGTGACACAGATACGCAGTATTTT
>few|TRBJ1-1|NA|TRBV10-1
CASSGQPNTEAFF
TGCGCCAGCAGCGGACAGCCGAACACTGAAGCTTTCTTT
>NA|TRBJ1-1|NA|TRBV27
CASSLPRVGIHEAFF
TGTGCCAGCAGTTTACCCAGGGTGGGGATCCATGAAGCTTTCTTT
>few|TRBJ1-1|NA|TRBV5-1
CASSLDQGGKTEAFF
TGCGCCAGCAGCTTGGACCAGGGTGGGAAAACTGAAGCTTTCTTT